This TCR beta chain was profiled in a study of blood T cell repertoires in COVID-19. Turning to the study itself: There were acute and convalescent COVID-19 samples, and they came from the United States, Italy and Spain.

The repertoire was sequenced with immunoSEQ multiplex PCR; TCRdb's copy has only in-frame clones and lacks some. The sample has hundreds of thousands of clones; 87% are singletons. Germline V lookup: CDR1 KGHDR, CDR2 SFDVKD. This CDR3 has 14 amino acids. After removal of 6 bases from V and 4 bases from J, the junction contained 5 bases not matched to a gene. V and J are TRBV24-1 and TRBJ2-3; 8 positions agree with TRBD2. The clonotype originates from a woman younger than 35 who had recovered from COVID-19. Sequenced input: peripheral blood. The chain's CDR3 is CATSSPSGSDTQYF. CDR3 in DNA: TGTGCCACCAGTTCGCCTAGCGGGTCAGATACGCAGTATTTT.